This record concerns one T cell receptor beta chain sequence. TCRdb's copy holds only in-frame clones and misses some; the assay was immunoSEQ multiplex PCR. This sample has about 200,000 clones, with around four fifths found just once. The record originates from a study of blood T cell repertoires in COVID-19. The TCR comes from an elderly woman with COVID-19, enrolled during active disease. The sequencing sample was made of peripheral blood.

The CDR3 is CASSTLPGVVGYTF. The CDR3 DNA reads as TGTGCCAGCAGTACGCTCCCGGGGGTGGTTGGCTACACCTTC. The chain links TRBV28 to TRBJ1-2; TRBD1 is a possible D gene (5 bases). The CDR3 length is 14 residues. V lost 5 bases and J lost 7, with 17 bases in between. Germline values: CDR1 MDHEN, CDR2 SYDVKM.